Sequencing of this T cell receptor beta chain was carried out in a study of blood T cell repertoires in COVID-19. Background on the study: Spain, Italy and the United States supplied samples that represented acute and convalescent COVID-19. Nucleic acid was either cDNA or gDNA, and it came from T cells, B-cell-depleted T cells, or PBMCs.

Germline CDR1 reads KGHSH; CDR2 reads LQKENI. CDR3 length: 15 amino acids. V trimming: 1 base; J trimming: 6 bases; junction bases outside the gene matches: 3. Authors' methods: Counts of nucleated cells, estimated from reference gene primer amplification, were obtained. Clones were read by immunoSEQ multiplex PCR, and TCRdb kept only the in-frame ones, dropping some. V, J and clone size were drawn from that table, and D and trimming were deduced from the DNA. The sample contains approximately 240,000 clones, 82% of which appear only once. This chain connects TRBV18 to TRBJ2-2; TRBD1 matches 9 bases. Sequenced input: peripheral blood. The clonotype originates from an elderly woman with active or convalescent COVID-19. CDR3 residues: CASSPLGQGPGELFF. Here the CDR3 DNA reads TGTGCCAGCTCACCACTTGGACAGGGGCCCGGGGAGCTGTTTTTT.